Here is one TCR beta chain with its context. Its target is not known. While the first cohort had over 650 subjects, the donors belonged to the separate validation cohort of fewer than 150 subjects. This specimen comes from a study of cytomegalovirus exposure and HLA in healthy donors. Looking at the study overall: The approximately 600 first-cohort repertoires shared a platform with the approximately 130 validation repertoires, as reported in a later analysis. General study points: Most TCR sequences were seen very rarely across donors, but some public TCRs occurred in many. The tendency of first-cohort TCR clusters to co-occur in the 110 or so validation repertoires emerged from a later analysis.

Method: immunoSEQ multiplex PCR; TCRdb's copy keeps in-frame clones and lacks some. Of 300,000 to 400,000 clones listed, just over 85% are singletons. V was clipped by 2 bases and J by 0 bases, with 19 bases between them. This CDR3 region has 18 residues. The V gene's germline CDR1 is GTSNPN and CDR2 SVGIG (reference sequence). This sequence was found in a woman between 18 and 29 years old in good health and CMV-seronegative. The rearrangement joins TRBV30 to TRBJ1-4; perhaps TRBD1 as D (5 bases). The sequencing input was PBMCs. In nucleotides, the CDR3 is TGTGCCTGGAGTTCACTGAGGACACCCAGTTCAACTAATGAAAAACTGTTTTTT. Its translation is CAWSSLRTPSSTNEKLFF.